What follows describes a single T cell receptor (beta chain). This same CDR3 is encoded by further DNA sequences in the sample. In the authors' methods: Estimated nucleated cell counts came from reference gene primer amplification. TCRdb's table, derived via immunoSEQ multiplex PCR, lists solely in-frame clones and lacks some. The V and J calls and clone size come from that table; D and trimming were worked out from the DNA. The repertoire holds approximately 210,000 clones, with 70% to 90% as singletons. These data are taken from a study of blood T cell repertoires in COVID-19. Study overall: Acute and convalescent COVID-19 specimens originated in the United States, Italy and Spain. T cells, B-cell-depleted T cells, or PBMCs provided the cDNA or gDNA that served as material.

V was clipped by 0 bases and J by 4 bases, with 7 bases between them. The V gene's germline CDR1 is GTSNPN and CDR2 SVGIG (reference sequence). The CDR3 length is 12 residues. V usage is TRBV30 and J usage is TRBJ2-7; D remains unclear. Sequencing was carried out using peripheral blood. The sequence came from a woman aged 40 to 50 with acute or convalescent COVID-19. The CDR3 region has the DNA TGTGCCTGGAGTGTATCGTCTTACGAGCAGTACGTC. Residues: CAWSVSSYEQYV.